This T cell receptor (beta chain) was captured in a study of T cell clones after liver transplantation. Across the whole study: Post-transplant blood was tracked for graft-donor-reactive T cell clones identified in a pre-transplant mixed lymphocyte reaction.

Points from the study as a whole: In 5 of 8 subjects, circulating graft-donor-reactive CD4 TCRbeta sequences fell significantly after transplant. Rather than being deleted, graft donor-reactive T cells may have moved into the graft.

A remark on this clone: Its antigen is as yet unknown.

Generated by immunoSEQ multiplex PCR, the TCRdb table keeps only in-frame clones and is missing some. Altogether about 120,000 clones are present, 90% being singletons, with the ten largest covering roughly 0.83%. This receptor was taken from a human patient who received a liver transplant. The graft donor may have contributed some T cells. This material consisted of CD4+ T cells from blood, taken 12 months after liver transplant.

The CDR3 coding sequence is TGTGCCAGCAGCTCCGGACTAGCGGGAGTATCGGAGACCCAGTACTTC. It codes for CASSSGLAGVSETQYF. J is TRBJ2-5 and V is TRBV7-9, with 13 positions matching TRBD2. This CDR3 contains 16 residues. The V gene end was trimmed by 4 bases and the J gene end by 5 bases; junction bases not matched to a gene: 7. Looked up from germline, CDR1 is SEHNR and CDR2 is FQNEAQ (reference sequence).